This T cell receptor beta chain stems from a study of T cells in Graves' hyperthyroidism and ophthalmopathy. The sample holds a few counts of this clonotype. Trimming stripped 1 base from V and 4 bases from J, with 10 bases between. There are 14 residues in the CDR3. Amplification targeted TCR beta CDR3 regions from RNA transcripts. The HTBI primer set drove a first-round RT-PCR of the TCR CDR3. Each CDR3 protein is one row after TCRdb ran MiXCR on the multiplex PCR reads. The sample contains a few hundred thousand distinct CDR3 sequences, approximately 18% of which appear only once. Sequenced input: blood. The rearrangement joins TRBV12-3 or TRBV12-4 to TRBJ1-2, with no clear D. The sequence came from a man aged 45-60 years with Graves' ophthalmopathy. DNA for the CDR3: TGTGCCAGCAGTTTAGAGATGGGGTTCTATGGCTACACCTTC. Protein: CASSLEMGFYGYTF.